This TCR beta chain was sequenced during a study of T cell responses to AZD1222 COVID-19 vaccine. The length of the CDR3 is 14 residues. Germline lookup yields CDR1 MNHEY and CDR2 SMNVEV (reference sequence). V gave up 6 bases and J gave up 5 bases; unmatched junction bases: 7. The repertoire was sequenced with immunoSEQ multiplex PCR; TCRdb's copy has only in-frame clones and lacks some. The table records approximately 150,000 clones, about nine tenths of them present only once. This receptor was taken from an adult in good health. V and J are TRBV27 and TRBJ2-5; 9 nucleotides agree with TRBD1. The sample in question was peripheral blood, obtained on day 0 of AZD1222 vaccination. CDR3 loop: CASRVQGAGETQYF. In DNA form, the CDR3 reads TGTGCCAGCAGAGTACAGGGGGCGGGGGAGACCCAGTACTTC.